This TCR beta chain was captured in a study of PD-1 blockade in classical Hodgkin lymphoma. Time point here: cycle 4 day 1 (C4D1), after 5 to 7 weeks of nivolumab. The patients all showed relapse after autologous stem cell transplantation, while their brentuximab vedotin exposure varied. The CDR3 consists of 14 residues. Germline V gives CDR1 PRHDT, CDR2 FYEKMQ (reference sequence). V gave up 5 bases and J gave up 10 bases; unmatched junction bases: 8. Data came from immunoSEQ multiplex PCR; TCRdb stores just in-frame clones and leaves some out. The data contain about 38,000 clones, about 80% of them seen just once; the ten biggest clones take up more than 8%.

This chain uses TRBV13 with TRBJ1-1; 12 bases map to TRBD1. The clonotype originates from a human donor with classical Hodgkin lymphoma. The sample consisted of peripheral blood mononuclear cells (PBMCs), taken before the fourth cycle of nivolumab. The CDR3 nucleotides read TGTGCCAGCAGCAAGGGGGACAGGGGGCGACGAGCTTTCTTT. This codes for CASSKGDRGRRAFF.